This TCR gamma chain came from a study of γδ T cells in repeated Plasmodium falciparum infection. Study-level information: Over about 640 days, donors received four mosquito-bite P. falciparum NF54 infections. Sampling occurred at baseline, pre-infection for selected infections, and 21 days post-infection.

TCRdb reran clone calling via CATT on the multiplex PCR reads. The data show over 25,000 gamma-chain clones, 3% seen once. General observations from the study: The Malian cohort came from a small rural village of predominantly one ethnic group.

This clone showed up just a few times. Its antigen is not identified. A far more abundant clone sits one base away, making this likely a read error. Because the CDR3's place on the DNA is in doubt, the DNA is left out and the CDR3 is given as listed by TCRdb. This CDR3 is also generated by other DNA sequences in the sample. The sequence was obtained from a pool of human donors (malaria-infected and uninfected, not separated). Input material: gamma-delta T cells from blood.

The chain's CDR3 is CALFIIRNSLAVEQHWLSQVSIGRIQHF. There is no J gene call, but TRGV9 is given as the V gene. The CDR3 adds up to 28 amino acids, both ends counted. From germline, CDR1 is GITISATS and CDR2 ISYDGTV (reference sequence).